These 8 T cell receptor beta chains were sequenced from one sample in a study of shared clonotypes between healthy human individuals. The table came from immunoSEQ multiplex PCR; TCRdb's copy has only in-frame clones and leaves some out. The sample includes about 1.5 million clones, more than 95% of them seen just once. Sequencing used naive CD4+ T cells sorted from blood. Subset noted: CD45RA+ positively selected. All receptors come from a man aged 25 to 40 in good health.

In its sample, this clone was seen a few times. The rearrangement links TRBV6-1 to TRBJ1-2; D unclear. The V gene's germline CDR1 is MNHNS and CDR2 SASEGT. The CDR3 totals 14 residues. The ends were cut back, 3 bases at V and 4 bases at J, with 12 bases in the middle. The CDR3 is CASSDVEPPYGYTF. The DNA for the CDR3 is TGTGCCAGCAGTGATGTCGAGCCTCCCTATGGCTACACCTTC.

This sequence joins TRBV2 and TRBJ2-7; D remains ambiguous. V was trimmed by 5 bases and J by 5 bases, leaving 13 bases between them. The germline CDR1 and CDR2 sequences are SNHLY and FYNNEI. The CDR3 covers 13 residues. This CDR3 reads CASSRRTENEQYF. The CDR3 DNA reads as TGTGCCAGCAGTCGACGGACCGAGAACGAGCAGTACTTC.

The V and J genes are TRBV7-2 and TRBJ2-3; 8 positions agree with TRBD2. This CDR3 has 15 amino acids. Germline CDR1 is SGHTA and CDR2 is FQGNSA. J gave up 4 bases and V 6 bases, and 9 bases lay outside the gene matches. CDR3 DNA sequence: TGTGCCAGCAGTCCACAAGCGGGAGCCCCAGATACGCAGTATTTT. Encoded protein: CASSPQAGAPDTQYF.

The chain recombines TRBV28 with TRBJ2-7; no clear D gene. V lost 0 bases and J lost 4, with 10 bases in between. The CDR3 extends over 14 amino acids. CDR1 is MDHEN and CDR2 is SYDVKM in the germline V gene. The CDR3 DNA is TGTGCCAGCAGTTTATGGGCTATGAAGTACGAGCAGTACTTC. It encodes CASSLWAMKYEQYF. Looking up the rest from reference TRBV28 and TRBJ2-7 gives the full variable domain: DVKVTQSSRYLVKRTGEKVFLECVQDMDHENMFWYRQDPGLGLRLIYFSYDVKMKEKGDIPEGYSVSREKKERFSLILESASTNQTSMYLCASSLWAMKYEQYFGPGTRLTVT.

The V and J genes are TRBV7-2 and TRBJ1-5; TRBD1 matches 7 bases. Germline V gene sequence: CDR1 SGHTA, CDR2 FQGNSA. Trimming took 0 bases from V and 4 from J; bases not matched to a gene: 6. CDR3 length equals 16 residues. The CDR3 protein is CASSLAPPGGNQPQHF. The CDR3 region has the DNA TGTGCCAGCAGCTTAGCGCCCCCAGGGGGTAATCAGCCCCAGCATTTT.

The chain uses TRBV7-9 and TRBJ1-1; the D gene is possibly TRBD1 (5 bases). Trimming took off 5 bases at V and 0 bases at J, with 13 bases between the two ends. The CDR3 is 15 amino acids. Germline CDR1 and CDR2: SEHNR and FQNEAQ (reference sequence). DNA of the CDR3: TGTGCCAGCAGCCAAGGGGAGGCTATGAACACTGAAGCTTTCTTT. It codes for CASSQGEAMNTEAFF.

This chain connects TRBV28 to TRBJ2-7; no firm D call. This CDR3 is 12 amino acids long. Deletions cut 2 bases from V and 6 bases from J, with 8 bases between. In germline, CDR1 is MDHEN, CDR2 SYDVKM. CDR3 bases: TGTGCCAGCAGTTTACCGCTCTTCGAGCAGTACTTC. Protein: CASSLPLFEQYF.

The V gene is TRBV5-1, the J gene TRBJ1-2; TRBD1 matches 9 bases. Germline-derived CDR1 and CDR2 are SGHRS and YFSETQ. J was trimmed by 8 bases and V by 4 bases; bases with no gene match: 9. The CDR3 length is 14 residues. The CDR3 sequence: CASSPAGQGNGYTF. The CDR3 region has the DNA TGCGCCAGCAGCCCCGCGGGACAGGGAAACGGCTACACCTTC. Using reference TRBV5-1 and TRBJ1-2 for the parts outside the CDR3, the full variable domain is KAGVTQTPRYLIKTRGQQVTLSCSPISGHRSVSWYQQTPGQGLQFLFEYFSETQRNKGNFPGRFSGRQFSNSRSEMNVSTLELGDSALYLCASSPAGQGNGYTFGSGTRLTVV.